Shown below are 8 T cell receptor beta chains from a single sample sequenced in a study of blood T cell repertoires in COVID-19. Assay used: immunoSEQ multiplex PCR; TCRdb lists only in-frame clones, some missing. This sample has 150,000 or so clones; around 90% occur once, and the top ten carry over 4.5%. Sequencing was performed on peripheral blood. All receptors come from a human donor in a cohort sampled during active COVID-19.

This clone was counted a single time. The chain has TRBV30 and TRBJ2-1; 11 bases fit TRBD1. The CDR3 has 15 residues. The V gene's germline CDR1 is GTSNPN and CDR2 SVGIG (reference sequence). Trimming cost V 0 bases and J 4 bases; bases outside gene matches: 2. The chain's CDR3 is CAWSVGTGGYNEQFF. CDR3 sequence (DNA): TGTGCCTGGAGTGTAGGGACAGGGGGATACAATGAGCAGTTCTTC.

V is TRBV15 and J is TRBJ2-7, with no clear D. The CDR3 has 14 residues. Deletions cut 0 bases from V and 2 bases from J, with 8 bases between. CDR1 and CDR2 (germline): LNHNV, YYDKDF (reference sequence). The CDR3 sequence: CATSREPNTYEQYF. CDR3 in DNA: TGTGCCACCAGCAGAGAGCCGAACACCTACGAGCAGTACTTC.

The chain links TRBV21-1 to TRBJ2-7; the table's D call TRBD2 went unverified against the DNA. TRBV21-1 is a known pseudogene. This CDR3 contains 14 residues. CDR3 coding DNA: TGTGCCAGCAGCATAGAGGAGGGTGCCTACGAGCAGTACTTC. It is translated as CASSIEEGAYEQYF.

Points on this clone: The sample has other DNA sequences that encode this CDR3 too. The chain recombines TRBV20-1 with TRBJ2-7; TRBD2 is a possible D gene (6 bases). Germline V CDR1 and CDR2: DFQATT, SNEGSKA (reference sequence). The CDR3 contains 13 residues. The V end was cut by 3 bases, the J end by 0 bases, with 9 bases between. The CDR3 nucleotides read TGCAGTGCTAGTGGGACTGCCTCCTACGAGCAGTACTTC. Encoded protein: CSASGTASYEQYF.

V usage is TRBV28 and J usage is TRBJ1-5, with no clear D. The CDR3 has 13 amino acids. Deletions cut 6 bases from V and 7 bases from J, with 13 bases between. The V gene's germline CDR1 is MDHEN and CDR2 SYDVKM. The CDR3 reads CASRPSGGQPQHF. Here the CDR3 DNA reads TGTGCCAGCAGACCCTCGGGTGGACAGCCCCAGCATTTT.

This chain uses TRBV6-1 with TRBJ2-7; 11 positions agree with TRBD2. Germline V gene data show CDR1 as MNHNS and CDR2 as SASEGT. The V gene end was trimmed by 1 base and the J gene end by 1 base; junction bases not matched to a gene: 3. The CDR3 sequence is 16 residues long. Here the CDR3 reads CASSEVTSGGSYEQYF. CDR3 nucleotide sequence: TGTGCCAGCAGTGAAGTTACTAGCGGGGGATCCTACGAGCAGTACTTC.

The chain recombines TRBV19 with TRBJ1-1; D call uncertain. Germline loops: CDR1 LNHDA, CDR2 SQIVND (reference sequence). CDR3 length: 15 amino acids. V was shortened by 7 bases and J by 4 bases, with 19 bases between the two germline ends. CDR3 sequence: CASTQAGLLTTEAFF. The DNA for the CDR3 is TGTGCCAGTACCCAAGCGGGGTTATTGACCACTGAAGCTTTCTTT.

The chain couples TRBV19 to TRBJ2-1; D gene ambiguous. Per germline, CDR1 LNHDA and CDR2 SQIVND (reference sequence). V lost 3 bases and J lost 5, with 14 bases in between. This CDR3 comprises 15 residues. Here the CDR3 DNA reads TGTGCCAGTAGTATCGTTAGTGGTTTCCACAATGAGCAGTTCTTC. It codes for CASSIVSGFHNEQFF. Full variable domain (outside the CDR3, taken from reference TRBV19 and TRBJ2-1): DGGITQSPKYLFRKEGQNVTLSCEQNLNHDAMYWYRQDPGQGLRLIYYSQIVNDFQKGDIAEGYSVSREKKESFPLTVTSAQKNPTAFYLCASSIVSGFHNEQFFGPGTRLTVL.